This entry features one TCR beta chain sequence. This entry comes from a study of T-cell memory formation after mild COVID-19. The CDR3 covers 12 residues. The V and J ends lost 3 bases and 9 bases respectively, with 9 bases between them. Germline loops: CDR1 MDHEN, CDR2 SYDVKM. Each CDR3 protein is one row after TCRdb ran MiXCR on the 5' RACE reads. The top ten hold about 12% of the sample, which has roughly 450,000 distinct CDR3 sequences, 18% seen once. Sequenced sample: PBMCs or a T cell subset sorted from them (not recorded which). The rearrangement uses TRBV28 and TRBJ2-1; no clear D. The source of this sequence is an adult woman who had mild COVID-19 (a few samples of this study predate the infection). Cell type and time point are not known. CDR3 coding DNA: TGTGCCAGCAGTTTGTTCCGGACTGAGCAGTTCTTC. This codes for CASSLFRTEQFF.